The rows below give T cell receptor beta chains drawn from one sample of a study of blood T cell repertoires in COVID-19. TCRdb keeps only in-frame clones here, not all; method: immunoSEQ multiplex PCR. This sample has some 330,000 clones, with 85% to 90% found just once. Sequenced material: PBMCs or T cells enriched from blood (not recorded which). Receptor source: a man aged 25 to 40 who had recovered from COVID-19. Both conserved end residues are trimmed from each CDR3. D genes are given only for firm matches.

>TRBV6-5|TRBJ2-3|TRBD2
ASSNRDRGLGTQY
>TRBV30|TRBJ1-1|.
AWTGGGGSRAF
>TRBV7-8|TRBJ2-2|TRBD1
ASSLEDRAGELF
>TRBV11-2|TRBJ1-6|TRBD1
ASRLPGQGRSPLH
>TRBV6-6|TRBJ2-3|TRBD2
ASSGGGPDTQY
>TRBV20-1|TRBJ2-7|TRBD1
SASHPGQGSEQY
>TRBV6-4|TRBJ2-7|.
ASSDSPGFYEQY
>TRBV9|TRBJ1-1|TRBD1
ASSVADRAQAF
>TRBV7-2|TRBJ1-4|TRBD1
ASSLAAGGNEKLF
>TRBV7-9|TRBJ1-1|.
ASSFLQAIGTEAF
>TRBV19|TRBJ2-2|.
ASSIGGTTGELF
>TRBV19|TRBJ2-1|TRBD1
ASSIGTGYNEQF
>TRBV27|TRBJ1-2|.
ASSLSSYYGYT
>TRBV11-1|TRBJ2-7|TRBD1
ASSRPGTGTSYEQY
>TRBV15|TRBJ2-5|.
ATSRGQGSLETQY
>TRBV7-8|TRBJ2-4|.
ASSYVGGGGSGQY
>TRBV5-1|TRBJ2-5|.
ASSPGMQGQTQY
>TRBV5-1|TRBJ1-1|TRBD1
ASRLYETGAWNTEAF
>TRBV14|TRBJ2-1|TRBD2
ASSQVFLLAGSSEQF
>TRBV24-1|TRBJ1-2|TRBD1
ATSDRGTAYGYT
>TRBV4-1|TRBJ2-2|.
ASSQDGWGETITGELF
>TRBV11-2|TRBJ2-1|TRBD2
ASSFNAVAGGPRYNEQF
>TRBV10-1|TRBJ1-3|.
ASSESGDRSGNTIY
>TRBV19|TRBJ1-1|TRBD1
ASRGQGVNTEAF